The 30 T cell receptor beta chains below were found in one sample sequenced in a study of blood T cell repertoires in COVID-19. Profiling relied on immunoSEQ multiplex PCR, and the TCRdb table lists in-frame clones only, not all of them. The sample records about 50,000 clones, 81% being singletons. The sequenced sample was peripheral blood. The receptors were sampled from a woman aged 80 or over with COVID-19, enrolled during active disease.

CDR3: CASSPRQGNEKLFF. CDR3 nucleotide sequence: TGTGCCAGCAGCCCTAGACAGGGGAATGAAAAACTGTTTTTT. The genes are TRBV7-9 and TRBJ1-4; TRBD1 aligns across 8 bases. CDR1 SEHNR and CDR2 FQNEAQ come from the germline V gene (reference sequence). V lost 5 bases to trimming and J lost 5 bases; unmatched junction nucleotides: 4. The CDR3 is made up of 14 amino acids.

The chain has TRBV29-1 and TRBJ2-5; tentatively, D is TRBD2 (6 bases). Germline CDR1 reads SQVTM; CDR2 reads ANQGSEA. This CDR3 spans 13 amino acids. V was trimmed by 8 bases and J by 1 base, leaving 14 bases between them. CDR3 coding DNA: TGCAGCAGGGAGGTCGTTCCCCAAGAGACCCAGTACTTC. Amino acids: CSREVVPQETQYF.

There are a few counts of this clone. The chain employs TRBV4-1 and TRBJ1-2; TRBD1 matches 7 bases. CDR3 length: 13 amino acids. CDR1 and CDR2 from the germline V gene are MGHRA and YSYEKL. V was pared by 3 bases and J by 2 bases, with 0 bases of the junction left unmatched. DNA for the CDR3: TGCGCCAGCAGCCAGGGACAGAACTATGGCTACACCTTC. Protein sequence: CASSQGQNYGYTF.

V usage is TRBV29-1 and J usage is TRBJ2-4; possible D gene TRBD2, 6 bases. V gave up 0 bases and J gave up 0 bases, with 12 bases separating them. The germline CDR1 and CDR2 sequences are SQVTM and ANQGSEA. The CDR3 spans 16 residues. The CDR3, as DNA: TGCAGCGTTGAAGATGTCGGGGGTTTAGCCAAAAACATTCAGTACTTC. Protein product: CSVEDVGGLAKNIQYF.

The chain joins TRBV19 to TRBJ2-7; D may be TRBD2 (7 bases). Germline values: CDR1 LNHDA, CDR2 SQIVND (reference sequence). The V end was cut by 6 bases, the J end by 3 bases, with 15 bases between. The CDR3 has 14 amino acids. The CDR3 region has the DNA TGTGCCAGTAGCAGGACTAGGGGGATCTACGAGCAGTACTTC. It translates to CASSRTRGIYEQYF.

This clone has a handful of counts. The J gene is TRBJ2-5, the V gene TRBV7-6; 10 bases map to TRBD2. The CDR3 is 19 residues long. V shed 1 base and J 2 bases; nucleotides not matched to a gene: 13. The germline gives CDR1 SGHVS, CDR2 FNYEAQ. The DNA for the CDR3 is TGTGCCAGCAGCTTAGTTCCTAGCGGGGGAGCGGGCTATCAAGAGACCCAGTACTTC. Encoded protein: CASSLVPSGGAGYQETQYF. Drawing the rest from reference TRBV7-6 and TRBJ2-5, the complete variable domain is GAGVSQSPRYKVTKRGQDVALRCDPISGHVSLYWYRQALGQGPEFLTYFNYEAQQDKSGLPNDRFSAERPEGSISTLTIQRTEQRDSAMYRCASSLVPSGGAGYQETQYFGPGTRLLVL.

The chain is built from TRBV3-1 (or the pseudogene TRBV3-2) and TRBJ2-7, with TRBD1 matching over 9 bases. CDR1 is LGHDT and CDR2 is YNNKEL in the germline V gene (reference sequence). V was clipped by 2 bases and J by 7 bases; unmatched bases: 9. The CDR3 length is 15 residues. CDR3 loop: CASSQNTGQGLEQYF. For the CDR3, the DNA is TGTGCCAGCAGCCAAAATACGGGACAGGGTCTTGAGCAGTACTTC.

This chain uses TRBV7-3 with TRBJ2-1; tentative D call: TRBD1 (6 bases). Germline V gene lookup returns CDR1 SGHTA and CDR2 FQGTGA. V lost 4 bases to trimming and J lost 4 bases, with 14 bases between them. This CDR3 comprises 15 residues. The CDR3 sequence is CASSSQGTGYNEQFF. The CDR3 region has the DNA TGTGCCAGCAGCTCGCAGGGGACCGGATACAATGAGCAGTTCTTC.

The chain uses TRBV30 and TRBJ2-7; TRBD2 matches at 11 bases. This CDR3 is built from 21 residues. Germline lookup yields CDR1 GTSNPN and CDR2 SVGIG (reference sequence). J lost 4 bases, V lost 0 bases, and 23 bases had no gene match. CDR3 in amino acids: CAWSVSSGGSGRVLKSYEQYF. Written as DNA, the CDR3 is TGTGCCTGGAGTGTATCTTCCGGTGGTAGCGGGAGGGTTTTGAAGTCTTACGAGCAGTACTTC.

V is TRBV28 and J is TRBJ1-6; D unclear. The CDR3 is 16 residues long. Germline V gives CDR1 MDHEN, CDR2 SYDVKM. Trimming left V 6 bases short and J 14 bases short, with 26 bases between. CDR3 amino acids: CASRSPSTKSLFTLHF. CDR3 in DNA: TGTGCCAGCAGATCACCCTCCACCAAGTCTCTATTTACCCTCCACTTT.

V and J are TRBV24-1 and TRBJ1-1; TRBD1 aligns across 8 bases. V dropped 1 base and J dropped 0; count of bases not matched to a gene: 12. The CDR3 sequence is 19 residues long. In germline, CDR1 is KGHDR, CDR2 SFDVKD. This chain's CDR3 is CATSDFGQGARRVNTEAFF. For the CDR3, the DNA is TGTGCCACCAGTGATTTTGGTCAGGGGGCGCGGAGAGTGAACACTGAAGCTTTCTTT.

The count of this clone is one. The V call is TRBV30, the J call TRBJ2-3, with D uncertain. The length of the CDR3 is 12 residues. The V end was cut by 2 bases, the J end by 5 bases, with 8 bases between. Germline V gives CDR1 GTSNPN, CDR2 SVGIG (reference sequence). CDR3 amino acids: CAWSPARDTQYF. The DNA of the CDR3 is TGTGCCTGGAGTCCAGCGCGAGATACGCAGTATTTT.

With respect to this clone: One end of the junction fails to match germline, which may point to a read error. As DNA, the CDR3 is TGCTCAGTTTTAATGCCTGGTTTCTCTGGAAACACCATATATTTT. This gives the protein CSVLMPGFSGNTIYF. This chain links TRBV7-9 with TRBJ1-3; unclear D gene. The CDR3 length is 15 residues. The germline CDR1 and CDR2 sequences are SEHNR and FQNEAQ (reference sequence).

The chain has TRBV7-2 and TRBJ1-5, with D possibly matching TRBD1 (5 bases). Trimming stripped 1 base from V and 4 bases from J, with 11 bases between. This CDR3 has 15 residues. The germline V gene has CDR1 SGHTA and CDR2 FQGNSA. The CDR3 DNA follows: TGTGCCAGCAGCTTAGTATCGGGGGGGAATCAGCCCCAGCATTTT. This gives the protein CASSLVSGGNQPQHF.

V usage is TRBV5-4 and J usage is TRBJ2-2; D gene ambiguous. CDR3 length: 12 amino acids. Germline CDR1 reads SGHNT; CDR2 reads YYREEE (reference sequence). The ends were cut back, 3 bases at V and 2 bases at J, with 2 bases in the middle. DNA for the CDR3: TGTGCCAGCAGCTCTAACACCGGGGAGCTGTTTTTT. Its protein is CASSSNTGELFF.

This clone showed up just a few times. The chain is built from TRBV12-3 or TRBV12-4 and TRBJ2-3; TRBD1 agrees at 8 bases. V was clipped by 6 bases and J by 9 bases; unmatched bases: 5. This CDR3 region has 12 residues. The CDR3 coding sequence is TGTGCCAGCAGCGCAGGGGGCATGACGCAGTATTTT. This encodes CASSAGGMTQYF.

The chain joins TRBV29-1 to TRBJ2-2, with a tentative D call TRBD1 (5 bases). Trimming stripped 6 bases from V and 0 bases from J, with 8 bases between. The CDR3 runs 13 residues. The germline V gene encodes CDR1 SQVTM and CDR2 ANQGSEA. The CDR3 sequence is CSVGHTNTGELFF. CDR3 coding DNA: TGCAGCGTCGGACACACGAACACCGGGGAGCTGTTTTTT.

The V call is TRBV15, the J call TRBJ2-7, with TRBD2 matching over 14 bases. The CDR3 covers 17 residues. Germline lookup yields CDR1 LNHNV and CDR2 YYDKDF (reference sequence). The junction had 8 bases not matched to a gene; V was cut back by 3 bases and J by 4 bases. CDR3 nucleotide sequence: TGTGCCACCAGCAGTGATGCCGGGACTAGCGGGAGTTACGAGCAGTACTTC. Its translation: CATSSDAGTSGSYEQYF. The full variable domain, with the rest looked up from reference TRBV15 and TRBJ2-7, is DAMVIQNPRYQVTQFGKPVTLSCSQTLNHNVMYWYQQKSSQAPKLLFHYYDKDFNNEADTPDNFQSRRPNTSFCFLDIRSPGLGDTAMYLCATSSDAGTSGSYEQYFGPGTRLTVT.

V and J are TRBV7-2 and TRBJ2-7; D is ambiguous. The V end lost 2 bases, the J end lost 5 bases, and 10 bases lay between the germline ends. Germline CDR1 and CDR2: SGHTA and FQGNSA. The CDR3 totals 13 residues. CDR3 in amino acids: CASSLNTVNEQYF. The CDR3 DNA is TGTGCCAGCAGCTTAAATACTGTGAACGAGCAGTACTTC.

The chain joins TRBV3-1 (or the pseudogene TRBV3-2) to TRBJ1-2, with D possibly TRBD1 on 6 matching bases. The germline V and J ends were trimmed by 1 base and 7 bases, with 19 bases remaining between them. Germline V gene data show CDR1 as LGHDT and CDR2 as YNNKEL (reference sequence). CDR3 length equals 16 residues. The CDR3 sequence is CASSQASRDIFRGYTF. The CDR3, as DNA: TGTGCCAGCAGCCAAGCCAGCCGGGACATCTTTCGTGGCTACACCTTC.

CDR3 DNA sequence: TGTGCCAGCTCACCAAGCACAGGTTCGAACGAGCAGTACTTC. This gives the protein CASSPSTGSNEQYF. The chain employs TRBV18 and TRBJ2-7; possible D gene TRBD1, 5 bases. Germline values: CDR1 KGHSH, CDR2 LQKENI. The V end was cut by 2 bases, the J end by 5 bases, with 13 bases between. This CDR3 spans 14 amino acids.

A few counts support this clone. The V and J genes are TRBV9 and TRBJ2-3; TRBD1 is a possible D gene (5 bases). Trimming took 1 base from V and 5 from J, leaving 17 bases between them. CDR1 and CDR2 (germline): SGDLS, YYNGEE. The CDR3 sequence is 16 residues long. For the CDR3, the DNA is TGTGCCAGCAGCGTAATGTCCACAGGACCGTTAGATACGCAGTATTTT. Amino acids: CASSVMSTGPLDTQYF.

This clone was counted between two and nine times. In DNA, the CDR3 is TGCGCCAGCAGCTTGGGACAGCTCCTCGACGAGCAGTACTTC. Its translation: CASSLGQLLDEQYF. V gene TRBV5-1 combines with J gene TRBJ2-7; D might be TRBD1 (5 bases). Germline V CDR1 and CDR2: SGHRS, YFSETQ. The CDR3 sequence is 14 residues long. V lost 0 bases and J 5 bases, leaving 12 bases between the germline ends. Based on the CDR3 plus reference TRBV5-1 and TRBJ2-7, the full variable domain is KAGVTQTPRYLIKTRGQQVTLSCSPISGHRSVSWYQQTPGQGLQFLFEYFSETQRNKGNFPGRFSGRQFSNSRSEMNVSTLELGDSALYLCASSLGQLLDEQYFGPGTRLTVT.

The chain joins TRBV3-1 (or the pseudogene TRBV3-2) to TRBJ2-1, with 11 bases that match TRBD2. Germline V gene data show CDR1 as LGHDT and CDR2 as YNNKEL (reference sequence). V was clipped by 4 bases and J by 3 bases; unmatched bases: 14. CDR3 length: 19 residues. CDR3 DNA: TGTGCCAGCAGCCTTACCACTAGCGGGAGCCCGAAGCGCTACAATGAGCAGTTCTTC. Translation gives CASSLTTSGSPKRYNEQFF.

The chain joins TRBV5-4 to TRBJ2-3; 8 nucleotides match TRBD1. With V trimmed by 4 bases and J by 7 bases, 8 bases remained unmatched. Germline-derived CDR1 and CDR2 are SGHNT and YYREEE (reference sequence). This CDR3 contains 14 residues. The CDR3 sequence is CASSLPGGSNTQYF. CDR3 nucleotide sequence: TGTGCCAGCAGCCTTCCAGGGGGCTCGAATACGCAGTATTTT.

The chain combines TRBV7-3 with TRBJ2-6; TRBD1 agrees at 9 bases. After removal of 6 bases from V and 4 bases from J, the junction contained 7 bases not matched to a gene. CDR3 length equals 16 residues. Germline V CDR1 and CDR2: SGHTA, FQGTGA. CDR3 sequence (DNA): TGTGCCAGCAGTGCACAGGGGGCGCCCGGGGCCAACGTCCTGACTTTC. Its translation is CASSAQGAPGANVLTF.

The V and J genes are TRBV7-9 and TRBJ2-7; D is uncertain. The V end lost 5 bases, the J end lost 3 bases, and 5 bases lay between the germline ends. Germline CDR1 is SEHNR and CDR2 is FQNEAQ (reference sequence). There are 11 residues in the CDR3. For the CDR3, the DNA is TGTGCCAGCAGCCCGGGCTACGAGCAGTACTTC. It codes for CASSPGYEQYF.

This chain connects TRBV5-4 to TRBJ2-2, with 9 bases lining up with TRBD2. The CDR3 covers 16 residues. Germline CDR1 is SGHNT and CDR2 is YYREEE (reference sequence). Trimming cost V 3 bases and J 6 bases; bases outside gene matches: 9. CDR3 residues: CASSSLAGGLPGELFF. The CDR3 region has the DNA TGTGCCAGCAGCTCTCTCGCGGGAGGGCTCCCCGGGGAGCTGTTTTTT.

J is TRBJ2-7 and V is TRBV4-2; D may be TRBD2 (5 bases). The CDR3 loop spans 15 amino acids. The V gene lost 1 base and the J gene lost 0 bases, with 10 bases spanning the gap. Per the germline V gene, CDR1 is LGHNA and CDR2 is YNFKEQ. The CDR3 nucleotides read TGTGCCAGCAGCCAAGCTCACGGGAACTCCTACGAGCAGTACTTC. Its translation: CASSQAHGNSYEQYF.

The genes are TRBV7-3 and TRBJ2-1; 12 nucleotides agree with TRBD1. This CDR3 spans 15 amino acids. V gave up 2 bases and J gave up 11 bases; unmatched junction bases: 7. CDR1 SGHTA and CDR2 FQGTGA come from the germline V gene. The CDR3 DNA follows: TGTGCCAGCAGCTTAGGCGCGGGGACAGGGGGCCAGCAGTTCTTC. Translated, it gives CASSLGAGTGGQQFF.